Sequencing of this T cell receptor beta chain was carried out in a study of blood T cell repertoires in COVID-19. Study context: The United States, Italy and Spain supplied acute and convalescent COVID-19 samples. The cDNA or gDNA used as material had been derived from T cells, B-cell-depleted T cells, or PBMCs.

V was clipped by 4 bases and J by 2 bases; unmatched bases: 1. The CDR3 runs 14 residues. CDR1 and CDR2 from the germline V gene are LGHDT and YNNKEL (reference sequence). Authors' methods: Reference gene primer amplification gave estimated nucleated cell counts. TCRdb keeps only in-frame clones here, not all; method: immunoSEQ multiplex PCR. That table gives V, J and clone size, and the DNA gave D and trimming. The sample includes hundreds of thousands of clones, roughly 90% seen only once; the top ten take about 1.5%. This sequence joins TRBV3-1 (or the pseudogene TRBV3-2) and TRBJ1-3; 8 nucleotides agree with TRBD1. The TCR comes from a young woman with active or convalescent COVID-19. What was sequenced was peripheral blood. CDR3 in amino acids: CASSPDRAGNTIYF. The CDR3 bases are TGTGCCAGCAGCCCGGACAGGGCTGGAAACACCATATATTTT.